This T cell receptor (beta chain) was recorded in a study of T cells in Graves' hyperthyroidism and ophthalmopathy. General study results and limits: The model made its ophthalmopathy prediction, and onset followed a median 6.5 months later. Blood also held most thyroid clonotypes expanded beyond 0.001.

Uncontrolled infection, other autoimmune disease, pregnancy and lactation each barred patients from inclusion. Fresh 10 ml peripheral blood yielded PBMCs. Between the trimmed V and J ends, which lost 2 bases and 7 bases, there was a span of 12 bases. CDR3 length: 14 residues. Germline values: CDR1 MNHEY, CDR2 SVGEGT. The CDR3 regions of TCR beta were amplified from RNA transcripts. The HTBI primer set drove a first-round RT-PCR of the TCR CDR3. TCRdb re-analysed the multiplex PCR reads in MiXCR, keeping a single row per CDR3 protein. The sample carries hundreds of thousands of distinct CDR3 sequences, roughly 15% recorded once. This clonotype showed up many times. Antigen specificity is unknown.

The chain combines TRBV6-2 or TRBV6-3 with TRBJ1-5, with TRBD1 as a possible D gene (5 bases). Sequenced input: blood. The TCR originated in a woman in her forties with Graves' ophthalmopathy. The CDR3 DNA sequence: TGTGCCAGCAGTTACGGGGCTCTGGGGCAGCCCCAGCATTTT. Translating it yields CASSYGALGQPQHF.